The 11 T cell receptor beta chains listed next were all sequenced from one sample in a study of neoadjuvant anti-PD-1 for oral cavity cancer. Clones were sequenced by immunoSEQ multiplex PCR, and TCRdb holds only the in-frame ones, with some missing. The sample includes around 81,000 clones, under 90% of them seen just once. The sample consisted of PBMCs, taken before nivolumab (anti-PD-1) treatment. The receptors originated from a person between 40 and 85 years old with oral cavity squamous cell carcinoma.

The J gene is TRBJ2-2, the V gene TRBV29-1, with D perhaps TRBD1 (5 bases). This CDR3 is built from 16 residues. V was clipped by 0 bases and J by 4 bases, with 15 bases between them. The germline CDR1 and CDR2 sequences are SQVTM and ANQGSEA. The CDR3 DNA follows: TGCAGCGTTGAAGATCGAAAAGGGGATATCACCGGGGAGCTGTTTTTT. Translation gives CSVEDRKGDITGELFF.

This clone was seen a handful of times. V usage is TRBV7-3 and J usage is TRBJ2-5; 8 bases align to TRBD2. Germline CDR1 is SGHTA and CDR2 is FQGTGA. V lost 3 bases and J lost 5; bases outside the gene matches: 14. The CDR3 has 17 residues. The CDR3 here is CASSFQAVAGPEETQYF. The DNA of the CDR3 is TGTGCCAGCAGCTTCCAGGCGGTAGCGGGACCGGAGGAGACCCAGTACTTC.

This chain links TRBV5-8 with TRBJ2-1; the D gene is possibly TRBD2 (5 bases). CDR3 length: 14 residues. V shed 4 bases and J shed 4 bases, with 12 bases lying between them. Germline V gives CDR1 SGHTS, CDR2 YDEGEE. The DNA of the CDR3 is TGTGCCAGCAGCCGGGCGGGTGTATACAATGAGCAGTTCTTC. This translates into CASSRAGVYNEQFF.

V gene TRBV5-1 combines with J gene TRBJ1-3; maybe TRBD1 (5 bases). V gave up 4 bases and J gave up 1 base, with 21 bases separating them. Germline lookup yields CDR1 SGHRS and CDR2 YFSETQ. The length of the CDR3 is 18 residues. The CDR3 sequence is CASSEGSVGGGSGNTIYF. DNA for the CDR3: TGCGCCAGCAGCGAGGGTTCGGTCGGGGGTGGATCTGGAAACACCATATATTTT. Full variable domain (remainder filled in from reference TRBV5-1 and TRBJ1-3): KAGVTQTPRYLIKTRGQQVTLSCSPISGHRSVSWYQQTPGQGLQFLFEYFSETQRNKGNFPGRFSGRQFSNSRSEMNVSTLELGDSALYLCASSEGSVGGGSGNTIYFGEGSWLTVV.

CDR3 in DNA: TGTGCCAGCCTTGGCGGGAGTGGCGAGACCCAGTACTTC. Encoded protein: CASLGGSGETQYF. J is TRBJ2-5 and V is TRBV7-9, with TRBD2 matching 7 bases. The V segment lost 8 bases and the J segment 5 bases; nucleotides outside the gene matches: 8. Germline assignment: CDR1 SEHNR and CDR2 FQNEAQ (reference sequence). The CDR3 extends over 13 amino acids.

V is TRBV7-6 and J is TRBJ2-7; D gene unclear. V was clipped by 0 bases and J by 0 bases, with 3 bases between them. The germline V gene has CDR1 SGHVS and CDR2 FNYEAQ. The CDR3 loop spans 13 amino acids. CDR3 sequence (DNA): TGTGCCAGCAGCTTAGCGAGCTCCTACGAGCAGTACTTC. Amino acid sequence: CASSLASSYEQYF.

The chain employs TRBV30 and TRBJ2-1; TRBD1 agrees at 8 bases. In germline, CDR1 is GTSNPN, CDR2 SVGIG (reference sequence). The CDR3 has 12 residues. V lost 2 bases and J lost 8; bases outside the gene matches: 2. The CDR3 nucleotides are TGTGCCTGGAGTTCAGGGGGCCATGAGCAGTTCTTC. Translating it yields CAWSSGGHEQFF.

This sequence joins TRBV5-1 and TRBJ1-2; D perhaps matches TRBD1 (6 bases). V lost 4 bases to trimming and J lost 0 bases, with 10 bases between them. CDR1 and CDR2 from the germline V gene are SGHRS and YFSETQ. The CDR3 runs 14 residues. In nucleotides, the CDR3 is TGCGCCAGCAGCGGAACAGGGACTAACTATGGCTACACCTTC. Its protein is CASSGTGTNYGYTF. The whole variable domain, filled in from reference TRBV5-1 and TRBJ1-2, reads KAGVTQTPRYLIKTRGQQVTLSCSPISGHRSVSWYQQTPGQGLQFLFEYFSETQRNKGNFPGRFSGRQFSNSRSEMNVSTLELGDSALYLCASSGTGTNYGYTFGSGTRLTVV.

This clone was picked up one time. The chain links TRBV7-9 to TRBJ2-7, with D tentatively TRBD2 (6 bases). There are 15 residues in the CDR3. Per the germline V gene, CDR1 is SEHNR and CDR2 is FQNEAQ (reference sequence). Trimming pared 3 bases from V and 0 bases from J, leaving 12 bases between. CDR3 coding DNA: TGTGCCAGCAGCTTGGCGGGATATAACTCCTACGAGCAGTACTTC. Residues: CASSLAGYNSYEQYF.

The V and J genes are TRBV6-4 and TRBJ1-1; D perhaps matches TRBD1 (6 bases). Germline V gene sequence: CDR1 MRHNA, CDR2 SNTAGT. The CDR3 contains 14 residues. Trimming cost V 8 bases and J 4 bases, with 17 bases left between them. This CDR3 reads CASGDRGLSTEAFF. For the CDR3, the DNA is TGTGCCAGCGGGGATCGGGGGCTCAGCACTGAAGCTTTCTTT.

This rearrangement joins TRBV28 to TRBJ1-1, with no clear D. Germline CDR1 MDHEN, CDR2 SYDVKM. The CDR3 covers 14 residues. V lost 7 bases to trimming and J lost 4 bases, with 16 bases between them. This chain's CDR3 is CASTPGGVSTEAFF. The CDR3 region has the DNA TGTGCCAGCACCCCGGGCGGGGTTAGCACTGAAGCTTTCTTT.